This T cell receptor (beta chain) was profiled in a study of blood T cell repertoires in COVID-19. Across the whole study: Sample material is recorded as cDNA or gDNA derived from T cells, B-cell-depleted T cells, or PBMCs.

The V gene's germline CDR1 is MNHNS and CDR2 SASEGT. The CDR3 loop spans 14 amino acids. The V gene lost 1 base and the J gene lost 4 bases, with 8 bases spanning the gap. In the original processing: Amplification with reference gene primers provided the estimates of nucleated cell counts. Only in-frame clones appear in the TCRdb table, and some are missing; sequencing was by immunoSEQ multiplex PCR. The V and J calls and clone size come from that table; D and trimming were worked out from the DNA. The sample contains about 150,000 clones, 78% of which appear only once. Recruitment covered about two dozen US areas and drew participants whose ages spanned roughly 18 to 95 years. Donors of Cohort 3 who recovered were those that had two negative PCRs, clearance, or symptom resolution.

The V and J genes are TRBV6-1 and TRBJ1-5, with a possible D match to TRBD1 (5 bases). The sequenced sample was PBMCs or T cells enriched from blood (not recorded which). The TCR was taken from a woman between 50 and 59 years old who had recovered from COVID-19. The CDR3 is CASSEVRQNQPQHF. The CDR3 nucleotides are TGTGCCAGCAGTGAAGTCCGACAGAATCAGCCCCAGCATTTT.